These 22 T cell receptor beta chains originate from one sample sequenced in a study of blood T cells in healthy people across ages. PCR was performed a second time for about 7 to 11 cycles using a sample-barcoded 5' primer and a J-beta primer mix. TCRdb redid the calling of the 5' RACE reads with MiXCR, one entry per CDR3 protein. The data contain more than 700,000 distinct CDR3 sequences, about 42% of them singletons. The material sequenced was blood. The receptors here all came from an elderly man in good health.

The CDR3 region is CASSQTSADSSYNEQFF. CDR3 DNA: TGCGCCAGCAGCCAAACATCGGCGGACAGCTCCTACAATGAGCAGTTCTTC. This rearrangement joins TRBV4-3 to TRBJ2-1; possible D gene TRBD1, 6 bases. Trimming removed 2 bases at V and 0 bases at J, with 14 bases between. Germline lookup yields CDR1 LGHNA and CDR2 YSLEER. CDR3 length: 17 amino acids.

This clonotype was detected many times. The J gene is TRBJ2-7, the V gene TRBV18; a possible D gene is TRBD2 (5 bases). CDR3 length equals 15 residues. Germline CDR1 and CDR2: KGHSH and LQKENI. The V gene lost 3 bases and the J gene lost 5 bases, with 17 bases spanning the gap. CDR3 sequence (DNA): TGTGCCAGCTCACCTGCTAGCTCCCAAACCCACGAGCAGTACTTC. It encodes CASSPASSQTHEQYF.

A word on this clonotype: A much bigger clone sits one base away, suggesting this may be a read error. The CDR3 loop is CGAPQGGLPQETQYF. The CDR3, as DNA: TGCGGTGCTCCGCAGGGCGGGTTACCCCAAGAGACCCAGTACTTC. The gene calls are TRBV20-1 and TRBJ2-5; D may be TRBD1 or TRBD2 (5 bases each). Germline V lookup: CDR1 DFQATT, CDR2 SNEGSKA (reference sequence). This CDR3 spans 15 amino acids.

With regard to this clonotype: At one of its ends the junction is not consistent with the germline gene, which may arise from a read error. The chain recombines TRBV20-1 with TRBJ1-6; unclear D gene. Germline CDR1 DFQATT, CDR2 SNEGSKA (reference sequence). The CDR3 runs to 14 residues. The CDR3 nucleotides read TGCTGTGCTAGTGGACCTCCTGGCAATTCACCCCTCCACTTT. Its translation is CCASGPPGNSPLHF.

This clonotype was detected a few times. The rearrangement uses TRBV6-2 or TRBV6-3 and TRBJ2-7, with D perhaps TRBD1 (6 bases). The V gene lost 1 base and the J gene lost 4 bases, with 8 bases spanning the gap. CDR1 is MNHEY, CDR2 SVGEGT, per germline. The CDR3 has 13 residues. The CDR3 sequence: CASSYLQGYEQYF. CDR3 coding DNA: TGTGCCAGCAGTTACTTACAGGGTTACGAGCAGTACTTC.

The V gene is TRBV28, the J gene TRBJ1-1; possibly TRBD1 for D (6 bases). Trimming pared 1 base from V and 10 bases from J, leaving 10 bases between. Germline V gene sequence: CDR1 MDHEN, CDR2 SYDVKM. CDR3 length: 12 amino acids. CDR3 nucleotide sequence: TGTGCCAGCAGTTTATCGGGGGGGCCAGCTTTCTTT. This codes for CASSLSGGPAFF.

V and J are TRBV6-1 and TRBJ2-1; TRBD2 agrees at 7 bases. The CDR3 is made up of 12 amino acids. CDR1 MNHNS and CDR2 SASEGT come from the germline V gene. J was trimmed by 9 bases and V by 6 bases; bases with no gene match: 5. CDR3 sequence: CASSRLAFEQFF. Written as DNA, the CDR3 is TGTGCCAGCAGCAGACTAGCTTTTGAGCAGTTCTTC.

This chain links TRBV7-2 with TRBJ2-1; 8 bases line up with TRBD2. The CDR3 has 15 amino acids. From germline, CDR1 is SGHTA and CDR2 FQGNSA. The trim removed 5 bases at V and 4 bases at J, leaving 7 bases unmatched. The CDR3 DNA reads as TGTGCCAGCAGCCCACTGGGGACTAGTTACAATGAGCAGTTCTTC. Translation: CASSPLGTSYNEQFF.

The chain combines TRBV19 with TRBJ2-3; D gene uncertain. V lost 6 bases and J lost 0, with 7 bases in between. In germline, CDR1 is LNHDA, CDR2 SQIVND (reference sequence). This CDR3 is 13 amino acids long. The CDR3 DNA follows: TGTGCCAGTAGGTCAACAAGCACAGATACGCAGTATTTT. Its translation: CASRSTSTDTQYF. The whole variable domain, filled in from reference TRBV19 and TRBJ2-3, reads DGGITQSPKYLFRKEGQNVTLSCEQNLNHDAMYWYRQDPGQGLRLIYYSQIVNDFQKGDIAEGYSVSREKKESFPLTVTSAQKNPTAFYLCASRSTSTDTQYFGPGTRLTVL.

With respect to this clonotype: The germline gene is not matched at one end of the junction; a read error may be the cause. The chain is built from TRBV28 and TRBJ2-3; 13 bases match TRBD2. Germline CDR1 and CDR2: MDHEN and SYDVKM. The CDR3 consists of 16 residues. DNA of the CDR3: TGTGTCAGCAGTTTAGGACTAGCGGGAGTCGACGATACGCAGTATTTT. This encodes CVSSLGLAGVDDTQYF.

Worth noting for this clonotype: This could be a read error, since a much larger clone is one nucleotide away. V usage is TRBV14 and J usage is TRBJ2-1; tentative D call: TRBD2 (5 bases). V was cut by 2 bases and J by 6 bases, with 11 bases left in between. Germline V gene sequence: CDR1 SGHDN, CDR2 FVKESK. The CDR3 is made up of 14 amino acids. CDR3 sequence reads: CASSQRLGSNEQFF. The CDR3 DNA reads TGTGCCAGCAGCCAAAGGTTAGGGAGCAATGAGCAGTTCTTC.

This clonotype was seen repeatedly, ten times or more. This chain uses TRBV5-1 with TRBJ2-1; 7 positions agree with TRBD2. The CDR3 contains 12 residues. V shed 0 bases, J shed 10 bases, and the junction held 1 base outside the gene matches. Germline V gene data show CDR1 as SGHRS and CDR2 as YFSETQ. The CDR3 region has the DNA TGCGCCAGCAGCTTGGTACTAGCGGAGCAGTTCTTC. Its translation is CASSLVLAEQFF.

V usage is TRBV12-3 or TRBV12-4 and J usage is TRBJ2-5, with TRBD2 matching 7 bases. The V gene end was trimmed by 5 bases and the J gene end by 4 bases; junction bases not matched to a gene: 7. The CDR3 is 14 residues long. DNA for the CDR3: TGTGCCAGCAGTAAGGGAGGGTTGGGAGAGACCCAGTACTTC. Its translation is CASSKGGLGETQYF.

The chain uses TRBV15 and TRBJ2-5, with D perhaps being TRBD1 or TRBD2 (5 bases each). The CDR3 sequence is 16 residues long. CDR1 LNHNV and CDR2 YYDKDF come from the germline V gene (reference sequence). V was shortened by 0 bases and J by 6 bases, with 17 bases between the two germline ends. The DNA of the CDR3 is TGTGCCACCAGCAGAGAAGTAGGGACCTATGGGAAGACCCAGTACTTC. Protein: CATSREVGTYGKTQYF.

This clonotype was seen more than once but under ten times. This chain connects TRBV27 to TRBJ1-5; D is unresolved. The CDR3 has 15 amino acids. Germline assignment: CDR1 MNHEY and CDR2 SMNVEV (reference sequence). V lost 6 bases and J lost 4, with 16 bases in between. The CDR3, as DNA: TGTGCCAGCAGCGAATCCCATTTGGGGAATCAGCCCCAGCATTTT. This encodes CASSESHLGNQPQHF.

J is TRBJ1-4 and V is TRBV27; no reliable D call. The CDR3 is 15 residues long. The germline CDR1 and CDR2 sequences are MNHEY and SMNVEV (reference sequence). V was shortened by 3 bases and J by 8 bases, with 16 bases between the two germline ends. Here the CDR3 reads CASSLFFGVREKLFF. CDR3 nucleotide sequence: TGTGCCAGCAGTTTGTTTTTCGGGGTTCGGGAAAAACTGTTTTTT.

V and J are TRBV20-1 and TRBJ2-4, with 8 bases that match TRBD1. Gene TRBJ2-7 matches the end of the DNA better, so the J call may be wrong. The CDR3 loop spans 14 amino acids. CDR1 DFQATT and CDR2 SNEGSKA come from the germline V gene (reference sequence). This chain's CDR3 is CSAREPGGPDEQYF. The CDR3 nucleotides are TGCAGTGCTAGAGAACCAGGGGGCCCTGACGAGCAGTACTTC.

This clonotype was recorded only once. This sequence joins TRBV6-2 or TRBV6-3 and TRBJ2-7; 7 bases line up with TRBD2. Germline values: CDR1 MNHEY, CDR2 SVGEGT. CDR3 length: 15 amino acids. Germline trimming cut 6 bases from V and 7 bases from J; bases unmatched to any gene: 15. The CDR3: CASSRTSPSYSEQYF. The CDR3 DNA sequence: TGTGCCAGCAGCCGGACTAGTCCTTCCTACAGTGAGCAGTACTTC.

V gene TRBV7-2 combines with J gene TRBJ1-1, with D unclear. This CDR3 is 14 amino acids long. Germline CDR1 SGHTA, CDR2 FQGNSA. Trimming stripped 7 bases from V and 0 bases from J, with 12 bases between. CDR3 loop: CASNLQLMNTEAFF. Here the CDR3 DNA reads TGTGCCAGCAATCTGCAACTAATGAACACTGAAGCTTTCTTT.

This clonotype was observed a few times. The rearrangement uses TRBV9 and TRBJ2-4; 12 bases are shared with TRBD2. The closer fit of TRBJ2-5 to the DNA end suggests the J call may be wrong. The CDR3 consists of 14 residues. Germline CDR1 reads SGDLS; CDR2 reads YYNGEE. CDR3 coding DNA: TGTGCCAGCAGCGAAGGGACTAGCGGGGAGACCCAGTACTTC. Protein product: CASSEGTSGETQYF.

About this clonotype itself: A read error may explain this, as a much larger clone is one base away. CDR3 in DNA: TGTGCCAGCAAACCGGGAGAGACCCGGTACTTC. Translating gives CASKPGETRYF. V usage is TRBV2 and J usage is TRBJ2-5; D may be TRBD2 (6 bases). The CDR3 runs 11 residues. Germline V CDR1 and CDR2: SNHLY, FYNNEI.

The chain combines TRBV2 with TRBJ2-5; 8 bases are shared with TRBD1. Germline CDR1 and CDR2: SNHLY and FYNNEI. Trimming took 6 bases from V and 2 from J; bases not matched to a gene: 8. The CDR3 contains 15 residues. The CDR3 nucleotides are TGTGCCAGCAGATCAAGACAGGGGTTACAAGAGACCCAGTACTTC. It yields the protein CASRSRQGLQETQYF.